This is a list of T cell receptor beta chains from one sample in a study of cytomegalovirus exposure and HLA in healthy donors. Assay used: immunoSEQ multiplex PCR; TCRdb lists only in-frame clones, some missing. The sample records about 160,000 clones, roughly 80% being singletons. The sample comprised PBMCs. The source is a man aged 25-40 years in good health and CMV-seropositive. The CDR3 runs from the conserved cysteine through the conserved F or W. Fields, in order: clone size, J gene, V gene, D gene, CDR3 DNA, CDR3 protein. The D gene is left open where the match is weak. A row's size may be missing; if present it is once, few, many or a size class.

size: few; J: TRBJ2-1; V: TRBV4-1; D: TRBD2; DNA: TGCGCCAGCAGCCAGCCAAGCGGGGTGACGACCTACTCCTACAATGAGCAGTTCTTC; CDR3: CASSQPSGVTTYSYNEQFF
size: .; J: TRBJ1-2; V: TRBV30; D: .; DNA: TGTGCCTGGAGGGCGTTGGGGGGGCGAATATGGAACTATGGCTACACCTTC; CDR3: CAWRALGGRIWNYGYTF
size: few; J: TRBJ1-4; V: TRBV2; D: .; DNA: TGTGCCAGCAGCCAAGAACAGGTAGCTAATGAAAAACTGTTTTTT; CDR3: CASSQEQVANEKLFF
size: .; J: TRBJ1-1; V: TRBV5-4; D: .; DNA: TGTGCCAGCAGCTTGGGACAGTACATGAACACTGAAGCTTTCTTT; CDR3: CASSLGQYMNTEAFF
size: .; J: TRBJ1-2; V: TRBV4-1; D: .; DNA: TGCGCCAGCAGCCGAGTTTCGGAGAACAACCGCTATGGCTACACCTTC; CDR3: CASSRVSENNRYGYTF
size: few; J: TRBJ1-5; V: TRBV12-5; D: TRBD1; DNA: TGTGCTAGTGGTTTGCTACAGGGGAGCAATCAGCCCCAGCATTTT; CDR3: CASGLLQGSNQPQHF
size: .; J: TRBJ2-3; V: TRBV4-3; D: TRBD2; DNA: TGCGCCAGCAGCCAAGAAAGCGGGGGGGCCACAGATACGCAGTATTTT; CDR3: CASSQESGGATDTQYF
size: .; J: TRBJ2-2; V: TRBV11-2; D: .; DNA: TGTGCCAGCAGCTCCACTCTAGGGGCCGGGGAGCTGTTTTTT; CDR3: CASSSTLGAGELFF
size: .; J: TRBJ2-1; V: TRBV5-1; D: TRBD1; DNA: TGCGCCAGCAGCTTGGGGACAGGGGGGTACAATGAGCAGTTCTTC; CDR3: CASSLGTGGYNEQFF
size: .; J: TRBJ2-1; V: TRBV11-2; D: TRBD2; DNA: TGTGCCAGCAGCTTAGGAGGCGGGAGTGGCCATGAGCAGTTCTTC; CDR3: CASSLGGGSGHEQFF
size: .; J: TRBJ2-3; V: TRBV7-3; D: .; DNA: TGTGCCAGCAGCTCCGGGGAATTACAGTATTTT; CDR3: CASSSGELQYF
size: .; J: TRBJ2-7; V: TRBV19; D: .; DNA: TGTGCCAGTAGTCGTGACCCCCGGGGAGGTTCCTACGAGCAGTACTTC; CDR3: CASSRDPRGGSYEQYF
size: few; J: TRBJ2-3; V: TRBV7-6; D: .; DNA: TGTGCCAGCAGCTTAGTGGTCAGGGCCACAGATACGCAGTATTTT; CDR3: CASSLVVRATDTQYF
size: .; J: TRBJ2-3; V: TRBV2; D: .; DNA: TGTGCCAGCAGCCGGACAGATACGCAGTATTTT; CDR3: CASSRTDTQYF
size: .; J: TRBJ2-7; V: TRBV28; D: .; DNA: TGTGCCAGCAGTACGACAGTGTCGTCCTACGAGCAGTACTTC; CDR3: CASSTTVSSYEQYF
size: .; J: TRBJ2-5; V: TRBV7-2; D: .; DNA: TGTGCCAGCAGCTTACGTAGGAGAGAGACCCAGTACTTC; CDR3: CASSLRRRETQYF
size: .; J: TRBJ1-1; V: TRBV7-2; D: .; DNA: TGTGCCAGCAGCTACTTGTTCGGGGAGGGGCCTGAAACTTTCTTT; CDR3: CASSYLFGEGPETFF
size: .; J: TRBJ2-7; V: TRBV16; D: .; DNA: TGTGCCAGCAGACGACAGGACTCCTACGAGCAGTACTTC; CDR3: CASRRQDSYEQYF
size: .; J: TRBJ2-7; V: TRBV9; D: .; DNA: TGTGCCAGCAGCGTAGCTTTCGGGGATCCCTCCTACGAGCAGTACTTC; CDR3: CASSVAFGDPSYEQYF
size: .; J: TRBJ1-6; V: TRBV13; D: TRBD1; DNA: TGTGCCAGCAGCTTAGTCAGGGGGAGTAATTCACCCCTCCACTTT; CDR3: CASSLVRGSNSPLHF